The 26 T cell receptor beta chains presented below share a single source sample, sequenced in a study of CD8+ T cells in alopecia areata. Treatment meaning: oral pan-JAK inhibitor, 5-10 mg twice daily. Reverse transcription of extracted RNA yielded cDNA, which provided the sequencing template. Assay: immunoSEQ multiplex PCR; the TCRdb copy retains only in-frame clones and omits some. The table shows approximately 140,000 clones, with roughly four fifths occurring only once. The sample was CD8+ T cells sorted from blood, taken at week 4, from a patient treated with tofacitinib. The receptors come from a human donor with alopecia areata.

V usage is TRBV5-6 and J usage is TRBJ1-5, with TRBD1 matching over 7 bases. Trimming at V came to 0 bases and at J to 6 bases, leaving 9 bases not matched to a gene. The CDR3 loop spans 16 amino acids. Germline CDR1 and CDR2: SGHDT and YYEEEE. CDR3: CASSLATGENIQPQHF. For the CDR3, the DNA is TGTGCCAGCAGCTTGGCTACAGGGGAGAATATTCAGCCCCAGCATTTT.

A note on this clone: This same CDR3 is encoded by further DNA sequences in the sample. This chain joins TRBV5-6 and TRBJ2-2; D unclear. CDR3 size: 12 residues. Per germline, CDR1 SGHDT and CDR2 YYEEEE. Between the trimmed V and J ends, which lost 2 bases and 5 bases, there was a span of 4 bases. CDR3 loop: CASSLTTGELFF. The DNA of the CDR3 is TGTGCCAGCAGCTTAACTACCGGGGAGCTGTTTTTT.

The chain is built from TRBV5-1 and TRBJ2-7, with a tentative D call TRBD1 (6 bases). CDR1 and CDR2 from the germline V gene are SGHRS and YFSETQ. V was cut by 0 bases and J by 2 bases, with 9 bases left in between. This CDR3 region has 14 residues. This CDR3 reads CASSLGTEAYEQYF. In nucleotides, the CDR3 is TGCGCCAGCAGCTTGGGGACAGAAGCCTACGAGCAGTACTTC.

This chain uses TRBV29-1 with TRBJ1-1; D is undetermined. CDR3 length: 14 residues. Trimming pared 4 bases from V and 0 bases from J, leaving 12 bases between. Germline lookup yields CDR1 SQVTM and CDR2 ANQGSEA. Here the CDR3 DNA reads TGCAGCGTTGGCCCCCAGAGCATGAACACTGAAGCTTTCTTT. This codes for CSVGPQSMNTEAFF.

The chain employs TRBV9 and TRBJ2-5; 7 bases map to TRBD2. The V gene end was trimmed by 3 bases and the J gene end by 0 bases; junction bases not matched to a gene: 2. The germline V gene encodes CDR1 SGDLS and CDR2 YYNGEE. This CDR3 is 14 amino acids long. CDR3 coding DNA: TGTGCCAGCAGCGCCGGGACTAACCAAGAGACCCAGTACTTC. Translating gives CASSAGTNQETQYF.

V gene TRBV4-3 combines with J gene TRBJ2-2; tentative D call: TRBD1 (6 bases). The germline V and J ends were trimmed by 0 bases and 3 bases, with 17 bases remaining between them. In germline, CDR1 is LGHNA, CDR2 YSLEER. The length of the CDR3 is 18 residues. CDR3 nucleotides: TGCGCCAGCAGCCAAGATACGAGATGGGACACCTACACCGGGGAGCTGTTTTTT. It encodes CASSQDTRWDTYTGELFF.

V and J are TRBV6-5 and TRBJ2-7, with unresolved D. The CDR3 runs to 12 residues. CDR1 is MNHEY and CDR2 is SVGAGI in the germline V gene. Trimming took 4 bases from V and 4 from J, leaving 8 bases between them. The DNA of the CDR3 is TGTGCCAGCAGTTTGGCAGATTACGAGCAGTACTTC. Protein product: CASSLADYEQYF.

J is TRBJ2-3 and V is TRBV5-6, with D unresolved. This CDR3 is built from 13 residues. With 2 bases removed from V and 0 bases from J, the gap between germline ends came to 4 bases. Germline V gene data show CDR1 as SGHDT and CDR2 as YYEEEE. The CDR3 is CASSFSSTDTQYF. The CDR3 nucleotides read TGTGCCAGCAGCTTCTCTAGCACAGATACGCAGTATTTT.

This chain uses TRBV25-1 with TRBJ2-3, with D uncertain. Germline V gene data show CDR1 as MGHDK and CDR2 as SYGVNS. The CDR3 contains 14 residues. The V end lost 1 base, the J end lost 0 bases, and 5 bases lay between the germline ends. The CDR3 here is CASSESASTDTQYF. The CDR3 nucleotides read TGTGCCAGCAGTGAATCAGCTAGCACAGATACGCAGTATTTT.

The J gene is TRBJ2-7, the V gene TRBV29-1; D may correspond to TRBD1 or TRBD2 (5 bases each). V gave up 7 bases and J gave up 0 bases, with 16 bases separating them. This CDR3 is built from 14 residues. Germline CDR1 SQVTM, CDR2 ANQGSEA. This CDR3 reads CSARPGTSSYEQYF. In DNA form, the CDR3 reads TGCAGCGCCAGACCCGGGACCAGCTCCTACGAGCAGTACTTC.

The chain carries TRBV9 and TRBJ2-1, with D hard to call. Germline V CDR1 and CDR2: SGDLS, YYNGEE. The CDR3 sequence is 15 residues long. Trimming shortened V by 1 base and J by 1 base, and 9 bases separated the two germline ends. In DNA, the CDR3 is TGTGCCAGCAGCGTATCTGGGGTTTCCTACAATGAGCAGTTCTTC. It encodes CASSVSGVSYNEQFF.

The V call is TRBV7-6, the J call TRBJ2-2, with no clear D. Trimming cost V 1 base and J 5 bases, with 8 bases left between them. The germline gives CDR1 SGHVS, CDR2 FNYEAQ. CDR3 length equals 14 residues. The CDR3 sequence: CASSLGPSTGELFF. For the CDR3, the DNA is TGTGCCAGCAGCTTAGGCCCGAGTACCGGGGAGCTGTTTTTT.

In its sample, this clone was seen a few times. This chain links TRBV11-2 with TRBJ2-2, with a weak D call TRBD1 (5 bases). The V and J ends lost 3 bases and 0 bases respectively, with 14 bases between them. The CDR3 has 17 amino acids. CDR1 is SGHAT and CDR2 is FQNNGV in the germline V gene. The CDR3 sequence is CASSLITGRPNTGELFF. CDR3 nucleotides: TGTGCCAGCAGCTTGATTACAGGCCGCCCGAACACCGGGGAGCTGTTTTTT.

The rearrangement joins TRBV13 to TRBJ2-5, with no clear D. V dropped 4 bases and J dropped 3 bases, with 9 bases sitting between them. This CDR3 is 13 amino acids long. CDR1 is PRHDT and CDR2 is FYEKMQ in the germline V gene (reference sequence). This chain's CDR3 is CASSSVEEETQYF. For the CDR3, the DNA is TGTGCCAGCAGCTCAGTCGAGGAAGAGACCCAGTACTTC. Filled out from reference TRBV13 and TRBJ2-5, the complete variable domain reads AAGVIQSPRHLIKEKRETATLKCYPIPRHDTVYWYQQGPGQDPQFLISFYEKMQSDKGSIPDRFSAQQFSDYHSELNMSSLELGDSALYFCASSSVEEETQYFGPGTRLLVL.

This chain connects TRBV5-1 to TRBJ2-7; D is tentatively TRBD1 or TRBD2 (6 bases each). The CDR3 length is 15 residues. V was clipped by 1 base and J by 5 bases, with 16 bases between them. Germline values: CDR1 SGHRS, CDR2 YFSETQ. CDR3 bases: TGCGCCAGCAGCTTGAGGGGGGCAAGTTCCCACGAGCAGTACTTC. This encodes CASSLRGASSHEQYF.

This clone was seen a handful of times. The V call is TRBV10-3, the J call TRBJ2-3; a possible D gene is TRBD1 (6 bases). CDR3 size: 16 residues. Trimming stripped 2 bases from V and 0 bases from J, with 12 bases between. CDR1 and CDR2 from the germline V gene are ENHRY and SYGVKD. For the CDR3, the DNA is TGTGCCATCAGTGAGGGGGGTGGACAGAGCACAGATACGCAGTATTTT. This translates into CAISEGGGQSTDTQYF.

V usage is TRBV9 and J usage is TRBJ1-2; perhaps TRBD1 as D (5 bases). The CDR3 is made up of 13 amino acids. CDR1 is SGDLS, CDR2 YYNGEE, per germline. Trimming cost V 4 bases and J 4 bases, with 11 bases left between them. The CDR3, as DNA: TGTGCCAGCAGCCCCGGACACCTCTATGGCTACACCTTC. Translating gives CASSPGHLYGYTF.

The V gene is TRBV7-9, the J gene TRBJ2-5, with 8 positions matching TRBD1. Germline CDR1 reads SEHNR; CDR2 reads FQNEAQ (reference sequence). V was clipped by 3 bases and J by 3 bases; unmatched bases: 3. The CDR3 has 14 amino acids. This CDR3 is CASSLDRAEETQYF. CDR3 in DNA: TGTGCCAGCAGCTTGGACAGGGCTGAAGAGACCCAGTACTTC.

Only one count was recorded for this clone. The chain combines TRBV4-1 with TRBJ2-5; D gene unclear. Germline V gene data show CDR1 as MGHRA and CDR2 as YSYEKL. CDR3 length equals 16 residues. The V gene lost 0 bases and the J gene lost 5 bases, with 16 bases spanning the gap. CDR3 coding DNA: TGCGCCAGCAGCCAAGATCCCTCGGGTGTAGGCGAGACCCAGTACTTC. It translates to CASSQDPSGVGETQYF.

The V gene is TRBV4-1, the J gene TRBJ2-7; D might be TRBD1 (6 bases). Germline V lookup: CDR1 MGHRA, CDR2 YSYEKL. Trimming took 0 bases from V and 5 from J, leaving 8 bases between them. CDR3 length equals 13 residues. The CDR3 DNA reads TGCGCCAGCAGCCAAGATCACAGGGACGAGCAGTACTTC. Translating gives CASSQDHRDEQYF.

The chain employs TRBV4-1 and TRBJ2-7; possible D gene TRBD1, 5 bases. V was cut by 1 base and J by 3 bases, with 10 bases left in between. Looked up from germline, CDR1 is MGHRA and CDR2 is YSYEKL. The CDR3 totals 14 residues. The CDR3 reads CASSQVQGDYEQYF. In nucleotides, the CDR3 is TGCGCCAGCAGCCAAGTTCAGGGCGACTACGAGCAGTACTTC.

This chain joins TRBV19 and TRBJ2-7; D is unresolved. V dropped 7 bases and J dropped 1 base, with 11 bases sitting between them. Germline V lookup: CDR1 LNHDA, CDR2 SQIVND (reference sequence). The CDR3 runs 13 residues. The CDR3 DNA reads as TGTGCCAGTAAAGAGGAAGGATCCTACGAGCAGTACTTC. Translated: CASKEEGSYEQYF.

The V gene is TRBV30, the J gene TRBJ2-5; D unclear. The CDR3 is made up of 14 amino acids. The ends were cut back, 3 bases at V and 1 base at J, with 12 bases in the middle. The germline gives CDR1 GTSNPN, CDR2 SVGIG (reference sequence). The CDR3 DNA reads as TGTGCCTGGAGAGGGCTCAGGTCCCAAGAGACCCAGTACTTC. Residues: CAWRGLRSQETQYF. The variable domain in full, with the rest retrieved from reference TRBV30 and TRBJ2-5, is SQTIHQWPATLVQPVGSPLSLECTVEGTSNPNLYWYRQAAGRGLQLLFYSVGIGQISSEVPQNLSASRPQDRQFILSSKKLLLSDSGFYLCAWRGLRSQETQYFGPGTRLLVL.

The chain joins TRBV10-2 to TRBJ2-5; D perhaps matches TRBD1 (6 bases). This CDR3 has 14 residues. Trimming took 6 bases from V and 5 from J, leaving 16 bases between them. Germline CDR1 reads WSHSY; CDR2 reads SAAADI. CDR3 nucleotide sequence: TGCGCCAGCAGGGGGGCGTCTAGCTGGGAGACCCAGTACTTC. Amino acid sequence: CASRGASSWETQYF.

The J gene is TRBJ2-3, the V gene TRBV4-1; no clear D gene. The length of the CDR3 is 15 residues. Germline values: CDR1 MGHRA, CDR2 YSYEKL. V was clipped by 7 bases and J by 2 bases, with 16 bases between them. CDR3 DNA sequence: TGCGCCAGCATCAAATCGCCGGACCTCACAGATACGCAGTATTTT. Its protein product is CASIKSPDLTDTQYF.

The J gene is TRBJ2-5, the V gene TRBV7-9, with 7 positions matching TRBD2. This CDR3 has 16 residues. CDR1 is SEHNR and CDR2 is FQNEAQ in the germline V gene (reference sequence). With 5 bases clipped from V and 2 bases from J, the junction kept 11 bases outside the gene matches. CDR3 nucleotide sequence: TGTGCCAGCAGCCCCAGGGTCCTAGCGGAACAAGAGACCCAGTACTTC. This codes for CASSPRVLAEQETQYF.